The 26 T cell receptor beta chains below were found in one sample sequenced in a study of T cell repertoires in cytomegalovirus infection. MiXCR was run by TCRdb on the reads, yielding one entry per CDR3 protein. The data hold hundreds of thousands of distinct CDR3 sequences, with 30% to 40% observed a single time. Specimen: PBMCs. Receptors were obtained from a human donor in good health (CMV status not recorded). Some clones in this sample may be carry-over from other donors' samples.

V is TRBV15 and J is TRBJ2-5; D may be TRBD2 (6 bases). CDR1 LNHNV and CDR2 YYDKDF come from the germline V gene (reference sequence). V shed 0 bases and J shed 0 bases, with 8 bases lying between them. The CDR3 is 15 amino acids. CDR3 protein: CATSRDRDYQETQYF. The CDR3 nucleotides read TGTGCCACCAGCAGAGATCGGGACTACCAAGAGACCCAGTACTTC.

This clonotype was seen many times. This sequence joins TRBV7-6 and TRBJ1-1; D gene unclear. From germline, CDR1 is SGHVS and CDR2 FNYEAQ. V lost 5 bases to trimming and J lost 1 base, with 14 bases between them. The CDR3 is 15 residues long. Here the CDR3 DNA reads TGTGCCAGCAGCCCCGGTGCAGCCAGGAACACTGAAGCTTTCTTT. This codes for CASSPGAARNTEAFF.

CDR3 sequence: CSAKLAGLGDPDQPQHF. Written as DNA, the CDR3 is TGCAGTGCTAAGTTGGCCGGCCTCGGGGACCCCGATCAGCCCCAGCATTTT. V usage is TRBV20-1 and J usage is TRBJ1-5; TRBD1 might be the D (5 bases). The V end was cut by 4 bases, the J end by 5 bases, with 24 bases between. Germline CDR1 DFQATT, CDR2 SNEGSKA (reference sequence). This CDR3 region has 17 residues.

This clonotype was seen only a few times. The chain couples TRBV5-4 to TRBJ1-1, with TRBD1 as a possible D gene (5 bases). V was shortened by 1 base and J by 3 bases, with 16 bases between the two germline ends. CDR1 is SGHNT and CDR2 is YYREEE in the germline V gene (reference sequence). This CDR3 comprises 16 residues. The chain's CDR3 is CASSLRGDIRDTEAFF. The CDR3 DNA is TGTGCCAGCAGCTTGCGTGGAGATATCAGGGACACTGAAGCTTTCTTT.

Comments on this clonotype: A much larger clonotype is one base distant, so this may be a read error. The V call is TRBV12-3 or TRBV12-4, the J call TRBJ2-3; TRBD1 or TRBD2 may be the D gene (6 bases each). V was shortened by 2 bases and J by 4 bases, with 13 bases between the two germline ends. This CDR3 contains 15 residues. The DNA for the CDR3 is TGTGCCAGCAGTTTACCGGGGGCGAGCGCAGATACGCAGTATTTT. Translation: CASSLPGASADTQYF.

The CDR3 protein is CATSEGSWETQYF. The DNA for the CDR3 is TGTGCCACCAGTGAGGGCAGCTGGGAGACCCAGTACTTC. V and J are TRBV24-1 and TRBJ2-5; no clear D gene. The germline V gene encodes CDR1 KGHDR and CDR2 SFDVKD. V lost 4 bases and J 5 bases, leaving 10 bases between the germline ends. The CDR3 contains 13 residues.

The chain recombines TRBV28 with TRBJ1-1, with 11 bases that match TRBD1. Trimming took 6 bases from V and 6 from J; bases not matched to a gene: 6. Germline assignment: CDR1 MDHEN and CDR2 SYDVKM. The CDR3 is 14 amino acids. DNA of the CDR3: TGTGCCAGCAGCCTGGACAGGGGGCAACCTGAAGCTTTCTTT. This gives the protein CASSLDRGQPEAFF. Together with reference TRBV28 and TRBJ1-1, the CDR3 gives the full variable domain: DVKVTQSSRYLVKRTGEKVFLECVQDMDHENMFWYRQDPGLGLRLIYFSYDVKMKEKGDIPEGYSVSREKKERFSLILESASTNQTSMYLCASSLDRGQPEAFFGQGTRLTVV.

This clonotype was counted at least ten times. The CDR3 region has the DNA TGTGCCAGCAGCTTAGTGGGTAGGGGAGCTAATGAGCAGTTCTTC. Its translation: CASSLVGRGANEQFF. V usage is TRBV7-2 and J usage is TRBJ2-1, with D perhaps being TRBD1 or TRBD2 (5 bases each). V lost 1 base, J lost 7 bases, and 14 bases lay in between. The CDR3 length is 15 residues. The germline gives CDR1 SGHTA, CDR2 FQGNSA.

Concerning this clonotype: Without the conserved terminal phenylalanine or tryptophan, this CDR3 likely stems from a read error. The DNA is omitted, as the CDR3 cannot be located on it reliably, and the CDR3 follows TCRdb's listing. This sequence joins TRBV5-4 and TRBJ1-6. The CDR3 contains 17 residues when both ends are counted. Germline V gene lookup returns CDR1 SGHNT and CDR2 YYREEE (reference sequence). This chain's CDR3 is CASSVDSRSSYNSPLYC.

Only a few counts were recorded for this clonotype. This sequence joins TRBV28 and TRBJ2-7, with TRBD1 matching 9 bases. The CDR3 covers 15 residues. Germline trimming cut 6 bases from V and 4 bases from J; bases unmatched to any gene: 10. CDR1 is MDHEN, CDR2 SYDVKM, per germline. The CDR3 is CASSQPRDRVYEQYF. CDR3 bases: TGTGCCAGCAGCCAACCCCGGGACAGGGTATACGAGCAGTACTTC.

This chain joins TRBV6-5 and TRBJ1-6; tentatively, D is TRBD1 (6 bases). Deletions cut 5 bases from V and 2 bases from J, with 10 bases between. CDR1 is MNHEY and CDR2 is SVGAGI in the germline V gene. The CDR3 length is 15 residues. The CDR3 loop is CASSLQGPYNSPLHF. In DNA form, the CDR3 reads TGTGCCAGCAGTCTGCAGGGGCCCTATAATTCACCCCTCCACTTT.

The V gene is TRBV2, the J gene TRBJ2-7, with 7 nucleotides matching TRBD2. Germline V gene lookup returns CDR1 SNHLY and CDR2 FYNNEI. V lost 2 bases, J lost 0 bases, and 4 bases stayed unmatched. This CDR3 has 15 amino acids. The CDR3 loop reads CASSEKGLTSYEQYF. CDR3 nucleotides: TGTGCCAGCAGTGAAAAGGGACTAACCTCCTACGAGCAGTACTTC.

The chain carries TRBV7-2 and TRBJ2-2; TRBD2 aligns across 9 bases. The CDR3 runs to 14 residues. The germline CDR1 and CDR2 sequences are SGHTA and FQGNSA. V lost 5 bases and J lost 8; bases outside the gene matches: 6. The CDR3 DNA follows: TGTGCCAGCAGCACGGGACTAGCAGCGGGGGAGCTGTTTTTT. Its protein product is CASSTGLAAGELFF.

This clonotype was picked up a small number of times. The J gene is TRBJ2-7, the V gene TRBV29-1; TRBD2 is a possible D gene (5 bases). Trimming cost V 7 bases and J 0 bases, with 13 bases left between them. Germline CDR1 and CDR2: SQVTM and ANQGSEA. CDR3 length equals 13 residues. The CDR3 is CSAKSGSSYEQYF. CDR3 nucleotide sequence: TGCAGCGCTAAATCGGGGTCCTCCTACGAGCAGTACTTC.

This clonotype appeared a single time. The J gene is TRBJ2-1, the V gene TRBV19, with a possible D match to TRBD2 (5 bases). This CDR3 is built from 11 residues. Trimming shortened V by 7 bases and J by 15 bases, and 16 bases separated the two germline ends. The germline V gene encodes CDR1 LNHDA and CDR2 SQIVND (reference sequence). CDR3 in amino acids: CASTVGLESFF. For the CDR3, the DNA is TGTGCCAGTACGGTTGGACTTGAATCGTTCTTC.

V and J are TRBV7-8 and TRBJ2-5; possibly TRBD1 for D (6 bases). Trimming took off 5 bases at V and 5 bases at J, with 15 bases between the two ends. The CDR3 is 14 residues long. Germline CDR1 reads SGHVS; CDR2 reads FQNEAQ. The CDR3 loop reads CASSPRYRVETQYF. In DNA, the CDR3 is TGTGCCAGCAGCCCTCGGTACAGGGTGGAGACCCAGTACTTC.

This clonotype was counted ten times or more. V and J are TRBV12-3 or TRBV12-4 and TRBJ1-2; D is unresolved. Trimming cost V 3 bases and J 5 bases, with 7 bases left between them. The CDR3 loop spans 12 amino acids. This CDR3 reads CASSFSDYGYTF. In DNA form, the CDR3 reads TGTGCCAGCAGTTTCAGCGATTATGGCTACACCTTC.

The J gene is TRBJ1-5, the V gene TRBV5-8; 10 bases align to TRBD1. CDR3 length equals 18 residues. From germline, CDR1 is SGHTS and CDR2 YDEGEE. Losses at the gene ends were 4 bases for V and 2 bases for J; bases not matched to a gene: 12. The CDR3 DNA reads as TGTGCCAGCAGCACCGGGACAGGGGCCATTGGGGGCAATCAGCCCCAGCATTTT. Protein: CASSTGTGAIGGNQPQHF.

The chain couples TRBV15 to TRBJ1-1; maybe TRBD1 (6 bases). CDR3 size: 15 residues. In germline, CDR1 is LNHNV, CDR2 YYDKDF (reference sequence). Deletions cut 5 bases from V and 1 base from J, with 14 bases between. The CDR3 nucleotides are TGTGCCACCAGCTCCCGGGACACTTCGAACACTGAAGCTTTCTTT. Translation gives CATSSRDTSNTEAFF.

This clonotype appeared a few times. The V and J genes are TRBV6-8 and TRBJ1-2; possibly TRBD1 for D (6 bases). Trimming took off 8 bases at V and 3 bases at J, with 13 bases between the two ends. The CDR3 spans 13 residues. Germline CDR1 and CDR2: MNHGY and SAAAGT. CDR3 sequence (DNA): TGTGCCAGCCTCCGGGACAACTACTATGGCTACACCTTC. Translated, it gives CASLRDNYYGYTF.

This clonotype was observed many times. The chain employs TRBV7-8 and TRBJ2-3, with D uncertain. Between the trimmed V and J ends, which lost 5 bases and 4 bases, there was a span of 10 bases. The germline gives CDR1 SGHVS, CDR2 FQNEAQ. The CDR3 has 13 residues. The CDR3: CASSIYTADTQYF. DNA for the CDR3: TGTGCCAGCAGCATTTACACGGCAGATACGCAGTATTTT.

V usage is TRBV28 and J usage is TRBJ1-1; D ambiguous. Germline lookup yields CDR1 MDHEN and CDR2 SYDVKM. The V and J ends lost 5 bases and 5 bases respectively, with 12 bases between them. The CDR3 sequence is 13 residues long. CDR3 loop: CASSLKTRTEAFF. Written as DNA, the CDR3 is TGTGCCAGCAGTCTGAAGACCCGGACTGAAGCTTTCTTT. The full variable domain, its missing parts supplied by reference TRBV28 and TRBJ1-1, is DVKVTQSSRYLVKRTGEKVFLECVQDMDHENMFWYRQDPGLGLRLIYFSYDVKMKEKGDIPEGYSVSREKKERFSLILESASTNQTSMYLCASSLKTRTEAFFGQGTRLTVV.

This clonotype appeared a few times. V and J are TRBV11-2 and TRBJ2-7, with 15 bases identical to TRBD2. The V gene's germline CDR1 is SGHAT and CDR2 FQNNGV. Germline trimming cut 7 bases from V and 6 bases from J; bases unmatched to any gene: 4. CDR3 length: 14 residues. The CDR3 protein is CASTRTSGGAEQYF. CDR3 bases: TGTGCCAGCACCAGGACTAGCGGGGGGGCCGAGCAGTACTTC. Full variable domain (outside the CDR3, taken from reference TRBV11-2 and TRBJ2-7): EAGVAQSPRYKIIEKRQSVAFWCNPISGHATLYWYQQILGQGPKLLIQFQNNGVVDDSQLPKDRFSAERLKGVDSTLKIQPAKLEDSAVYLCASTRTSGGAEQYFGPGTRLTVT.

There are a few counts of this clonotype. The V gene is TRBV5-1, the J gene TRBJ1-5; tentatively, D is TRBD1 (6 bases). Trimming took 4 bases from V and 4 from J, leaving 15 bases between them. Germline V gives CDR1 SGHRS, CDR2 YFSETQ. There are 15 residues in the CDR3. Here the CDR3 DNA reads TGCGCCAGCAGCATCACAGGGTCCCCAAATCAGCCCCAGCATTTT. Its translation: CASSITGSPNQPQHF.

This clonotype was detected only a few times. CDR3 coding DNA: TGTGCCAGCAGTAGAGGGGGTCTCCCCGCCTCTGAAGCTTTCTTT. Amino acids: CASSRGGLPASEAFF. This chain connects TRBV12-3 or TRBV12-4 to TRBJ1-1; perhaps TRBD1 as D (6 bases). The CDR3 has 15 amino acids. Trimming took 5 bases from V and 6 from J, leaving 19 bases between them.

This clonotype showed up just a few times. The chain links TRBV6-4 to TRBJ2-3; 10 bases are shared with TRBD2. The CDR3 runs 16 residues. Per germline, CDR1 MRHNA and CDR2 SNTAGT. With V trimmed by 0 bases and J by 1 base, 1 base remained unmatched. CDR3: CASSDSGTSGTDTQYF. In nucleotides, the CDR3 is TGTGCCAGCAGTGACTCCGGGACTAGCGGCACAGATACGCAGTATTTT.